The sequence of this TCR beta chain was determined in a study of cytotoxic CD8 clonotypes in ibrutinib-treated CLL. Study-wide points: Whereas clonality rose at ibrutinib response, it declined toward baseline at progression.

Investigators sought sequencing depths of between 1 in 200,000 and 1 in 1 million T cells. The repertoire was sequenced with immunoSEQ multiplex PCR; TCRdb's copy has only in-frame clones and lacks some. The sample holds 140,000 or so clones, approximately 80% seen once. As concerns this clone: Antigen unknown.

Genomic DNA (around 2 micrograms) was obtained from cryopreserved PBMCs for construction of TCR beta libraries. Trimming took 7 bases from V and 6 from J; bases not matched to a gene: 8. The CDR3 contains 14 residues. Per germline, CDR1 MNHNS and CDR2 SASEGT. The clonotype comes from a human donor with chronic lymphocytic leukemia. The sample here was PBMCs, taken after 12 months of ibrutinib treatment. The chain couples TRBV6-1 to TRBJ2-7; 11 bases fit TRBD1. The CDR3 protein is CASISLDRGREQYF. Written as DNA, the CDR3 is TGTGCCAGCATATCGTTGGACAGGGGGCGCGAGCAGTACTTC.